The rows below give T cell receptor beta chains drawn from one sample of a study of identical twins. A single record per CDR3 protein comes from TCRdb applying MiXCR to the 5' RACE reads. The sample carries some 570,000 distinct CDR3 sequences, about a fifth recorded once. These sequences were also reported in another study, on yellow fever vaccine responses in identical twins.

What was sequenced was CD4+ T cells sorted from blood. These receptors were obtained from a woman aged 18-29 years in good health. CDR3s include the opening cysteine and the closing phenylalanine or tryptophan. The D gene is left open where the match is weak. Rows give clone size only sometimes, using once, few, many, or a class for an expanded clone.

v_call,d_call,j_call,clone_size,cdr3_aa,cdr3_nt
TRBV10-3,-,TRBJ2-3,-,CAISESRRALTPSTDTQYF,TGTGCCATCAGTGAGTCACGGAGGGCCCTCACCCCTAGCACAGATACGCAGTATTTT
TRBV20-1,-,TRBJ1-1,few,CSARMQNTEAFF,TGCAGTGCTAGAATGCAAAACACTGAAGCTTTCTTT
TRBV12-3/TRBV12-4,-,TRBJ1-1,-,CASIPGPTGRANTEAFF,TGTGCCAGCATTCCTGGGCCGACAGGTAGGGCGAACACTGAAGCTTTCTTT
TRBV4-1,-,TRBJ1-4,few,CASSHLRTEKLFF,TGCGCCAGCAGCCACCTAAGGACGGAAAAACTGTTTTTT
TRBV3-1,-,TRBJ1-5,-,CASGTGSNQPQHF,TGTGCCAGCGGTACGGGGAGCAATCAGCCCCAGCATTTT
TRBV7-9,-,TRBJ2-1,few,CASSLREIAYNEQFF,TGTGCCAGCAGCTTAAGGGAAATAGCGTACAATGAGCAGTTCTTC
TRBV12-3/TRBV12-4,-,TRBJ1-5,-,CASRSGSNQPQHF,TGTGCCAGCAGGTCGGGTAGCAATCAGCCCCAGCATTTT
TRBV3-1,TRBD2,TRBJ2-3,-,CASSSTSGRQDTQYF,TGTGCCAGCAGTTCGACTAGCGGGAGGCAGGATACGCAGTATTTT
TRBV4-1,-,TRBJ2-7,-,CASSQGPISTASEQYF,TGCGCCAGCAGCCAAGGCCCCATCTCCACAGCCTCCGAGCAGTACTTC
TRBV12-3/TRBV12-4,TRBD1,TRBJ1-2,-,CASSAGQGVNYGYTF,TGTGCCAGCAGTGCGGGACAGGGGGTTAACTATGGCTACACCTTC
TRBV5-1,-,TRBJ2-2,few,CASSLAGTTLNTGELFF,TGCGCCAGCAGCTTGGCCGGGACCACCTTGAACACCGGGGAGCTGTTTTTT
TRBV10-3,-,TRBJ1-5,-,CAISADSTNQPQHF,TGTGCCATCAGCGCAGACAGTACTAATCAGCCCCAGCATTTT
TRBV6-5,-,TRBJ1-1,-,CASSYSAGVYTEAFF,TGTGCCAGCAGTTACTCAGCGGGCGTCTACACTGAAGCTTTCTTT
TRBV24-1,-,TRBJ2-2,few,CATSGRDTGELFF,TGTGCCACCAGTGGGAGGGACACCGGGGAGCTGTTTTTT
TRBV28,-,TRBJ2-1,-,CASSLVGPGNEQFF,TGTGCCAGCAGTTTAGTGGGGCCGGGCAATGAGCAGTTCTTC
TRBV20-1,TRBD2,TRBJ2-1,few,CSARESGRANEQFF,TGCAGTGCTAGAGAAAGCGGGAGGGCCAATGAGCAGTTCTTC
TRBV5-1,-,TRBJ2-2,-,CASSVDNTGELFF,TGCGCCAGCAGCGTGGACAACACCGGGGAGCTGTTTTTT
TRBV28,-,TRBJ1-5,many,CASSQWRISTNQPQHF,TGTGCCAGCAGCCAGTGGAGAATTTCCACGAATCAGCCCCAGCATTTT